A single sample gave rise to the 21 T cell receptor beta chains below, sequenced in a study of T cells in Graves' hyperthyroidism and ophthalmopathy. Amplification of TCR beta CDR3 regions used RNA as the template. The TCR CDR3 was amplified in a first-round RT-PCR using the HTBI primer set. Using its own MiXCR run on the multiplex PCR reads, TCRdb lists one record per CDR3 protein. The sample consists of 300,000 to 400,000 distinct CDR3 sequences, about 21% of them appearing once. What was sequenced was blood. The source of these receptors is a woman aged 50 to 65 with Graves' hyperthyroidism.

This clonotype was observed many times. The rearrangement links TRBV6-1 to TRBJ2-7; 8 positions agree with TRBD1. The germline V gene has CDR1 MNHNS and CDR2 SASEGT. V lost 6 bases to trimming and J lost 1 base; unmatched junction nucleotides: 8. The CDR3 runs 15 residues. The CDR3 nucleotides are TGTGCCAGCAGGGATCTTACAGGGGGATCCTACGAGCAGTACTTC. Protein: CASRDLTGGSYEQYF.

This clonotype was counted many times. This chain links TRBV2 with TRBJ2-7, with D perhaps TRBD2 (6 bases). The CDR3 consists of 13 residues. In germline, CDR1 is SNHLY, CDR2 FYNNEI. Trimming removed 4 bases from V and 2 bases from J, with 9 bases in between. The CDR3 region is CASSAGGTYEQYF. The CDR3 DNA is TGTGCCAGCAGTGCGGGCGGGACCTACGAGCAGTACTTC.

J is TRBJ1-2 and V is TRBV19; 10 bases agree with TRBD1. This CDR3 contains 14 residues. Losses at the gene ends were 6 bases for V and 4 bases for J; bases not matched to a gene: 5. Looked up from germline, CDR1 is LNHDA and CDR2 is SQIVND (reference sequence). CDR3 sequence reads: CASRGTGVSYGYTF. CDR3 nucleotides: TGTGCCAGTAGGGGGACAGGGGTGAGCTATGGCTACACCTTC.

This clonotype came up many times. The chain has TRBV20-1 and TRBJ2-5; 7 nucleotides agree with TRBD2. V dropped 1 base and J dropped 4; count of bases not matched to a gene: 6. CDR1 and CDR2 (germline): DFQATT, SNEGSKA (reference sequence). The CDR3 consists of 14 residues. The CDR3, as DNA: TGCAGTGCTAGAGCGGGAGGTTTTGTAGAGACCCAGTACTTC. It yields the protein CSARAGGFVETQYF.

This rearrangement joins TRBV28 to TRBJ2-2; unclear D gene. Trimming took off 8 bases at V and 0 bases at J, with 7 bases between the two ends. Germline CDR1 and CDR2: MDHEN and SYDVKM. The length of the CDR3 is 13 residues. The CDR3 region has the DNA TGTGCCAGCGGGCGGCCGAACACCGGGGAGCTGTTTTTT. Translated: CASGRPNTGELFF. The full variable domain, completed using reference TRBV28 and TRBJ2-2, is DVKVTQSSRYLVKRTGEKVFLECVQDMDHENMFWYRQDPGLGLRLIYFSYDVKMKEKGDIPEGYSVSREKKERFSLILESASTNQTSMYLCASGRPNTGELFFGEGSRLTVL.

This clonotype was observed a handful of times. At one boundary the junction diverges from the germline segment, which might be a read error. The gene calls are TRBV28 and TRBJ1-5; no definite D call. This CDR3 contains 14 residues. The V gene's germline CDR1 is MDHEN and CDR2 SYDVKM. The CDR3 spells CASKPLLGNRPQHF. The CDR3 nucleotides read TGTGCCAGCAAGCCCTTGTTAGGCAATCGGCCCCAGCATTTT.

This clonotype was observed at least ten times. The chain carries TRBV9 and TRBJ2-1; 8 nucleotides align to TRBD2. Germline CDR1 SGDLS, CDR2 YYNGEE. V dropped 3 bases and J dropped 2; count of bases not matched to a gene: 4. CDR3 size: 15 residues. The CDR3 DNA follows: TGTGCCAGCAGCGAAAGCGGGGGCCCCTACAATGAGCAGTTCTTC. This codes for CASSESGGPYNEQFF.

J is TRBJ1-5 and V is TRBV6-2 or TRBV6-3; 7 nucleotides line up with TRBD1. Trimming removed 5 bases from V and 3 bases from J; junction bases left unmatched: 10. Germline assignment: CDR1 MNHEY and CDR2 SVGEGT. The CDR3 is 16 residues long. The CDR3 bases are TGTGCCAGCAGTCCAAACCCGACAGGGAACAATCAGCCCCAGCATTTT. The encoded protein is CASSPNPTGNNQPQHF.

The chain employs TRBV7-9 and TRBJ1-1, with D tentatively TRBD1 (6 bases). The CDR3 is 16 amino acids. V lost 7 bases and J lost 1, with 19 bases in between. Looked up from germline, CDR1 is SEHNR and CDR2 is FQNEAQ (reference sequence). The CDR3 bases are TGTGCCAGCACCACCAGTCAGGGGATGAAGAACACTGAAGCTTTCTTT. Protein: CASTTSQGMKNTEAFF.

This clonotype has ten or more counts. The V call is TRBV11-2, the J call TRBJ2-5; 15 positions match TRBD2. With 5 bases clipped from V and 5 bases from J, the junction kept 12 bases outside the gene matches. The CDR3 covers 18 residues. CDR1 and CDR2 from the germline V gene are SGHAT and FQNNGV. The CDR3 is CASSPRTSGRGAGETQYF. The CDR3 DNA sequence: TGTGCCAGCAGCCCCCGGACTAGCGGGAGGGGGGCGGGGGAGACCCAGTACTTC.

This clonotype was detected many times. The genes are TRBV12-3 or TRBV12-4 and TRBJ1-5; a weak D match, TRBD1 (6 bases). The CDR3 has 16 residues. V dropped 7 bases and J dropped 6 bases, with 22 bases sitting between them. The CDR3 nucleotides read TGTGCCAGCACCTTGGGCCCCAGGGGTTTCGGTCAGCCCCAGCATTTT. It encodes CASTLGPRGFGQPQHF.

This clonotype was counted at least ten times. J is TRBJ1-4 and V is TRBV5-1, with D unresolved. Germline V gene data show CDR1 as SGHRS and CDR2 as YFSETQ. The ends were cut back, 0 bases at V and 4 bases at J, with 7 bases in the middle. The CDR3 sequence is 14 residues long. The CDR3 is CASSLAFGNEKLFF. The CDR3 nucleotides are TGCGCCAGCAGCTTGGCCTTCGGTAATGAAAAACTGTTTTTT.

This clonotype was seen ten or more times. The chain joins TRBV9 to TRBJ2-2; tentatively, D is TRBD1 (6 bases). V lost 0 bases to trimming and J lost 3 bases, with 9 bases between them. This CDR3 is built from 15 residues. Germline V gives CDR1 SGDLS, CDR2 YYNGEE. The CDR3 bases are TGTGCCAGCAGCGTAGTACAGGGTTACACCGGGGAGCTGTTTTTT. Translating it yields CASSVVQGYTGELFF.

With respect to this clonotype: A much larger clonotype is one base distant, so this may be a read error. V usage is TRBV11-2 and J usage is TRBJ2-1; tentatively, D is TRBD1 or TRBD2 (7 bases each). Germline lookup yields CDR1 SGHAT and CDR2 FQNNGV. This CDR3 is built from 15 residues. The DNA of the CDR3 is TGTGCCAGCAGCCTCGGACTAGGGGGCTACAATGGGCAGTTCTTC. This sequence encodes CASSLGLGGYNGQFF.

This clonotype was recorded many times. The chain carries TRBV6-6 and TRBJ1-2; weak D call: TRBD1 (5 bases). The V end lost 0 bases, the J end lost 7 bases, and 12 bases lay between the germline ends. There are 14 residues in the CDR3. Looked up from germline, CDR1 is MNHNY and CDR2 is SVGAGI (reference sequence). CDR3 sequence reads: CASSYSLLGTGYTF. The CDR3 nucleotides read TGTGCCAGCAGTTACTCCTTACTGGGGACTGGCTACACCTTC.

This clonotype was seen a few times. The V and J genes are TRBV4-1 and TRBJ2-3; 9 bases are shared with TRBD2. CDR1 is MGHRA, CDR2 YSYEKL, per germline. After removal of 2 bases from V and 2 bases from J, the junction contained 11 bases not matched to a gene. The CDR3 has 18 amino acids. The DNA for the CDR3 is TGCGCCAGCAGCCAACCCCATACTAGCGGGCCTTCCACAGATACGCAGTATTTT. Protein product: CASSQPHTSGPSTDTQYF.

This clonotype was recorded at least ten times. The rearrangement uses TRBV12-3 or TRBV12-4 and TRBJ2-7; no clear D. This CDR3 has 12 residues. Trimming removed 6 bases from V and 4 bases from J, with 10 bases in between. CDR3 in DNA: TGTGCCAGCAGCCCCTCTTGGTACGAGCAGTACTTC. The encoded protein is CASSPSWYEQYF.

This clonotype was recorded a few times. The chain couples TRBV9 to TRBJ1-2; D call uncertain. CDR3 size: 14 residues. Per the germline V gene, CDR1 is SGDLS and CDR2 is YYNGEE. V was pared by 5 bases and J by 5 bases, with 16 bases between. CDR3: CASSEAPGSYGYTF. In DNA form, the CDR3 reads TGTGCCAGCAGTGAAGCACCAGGTAGTTATGGCTACACCTTC.

The V call is TRBV28, the J call TRBJ2-5; the match to TRBD1 covers 10 bases. Trimming at V came to 4 bases and at J to 5 bases, leaving 4 bases not matched to a gene. CDR3 size: 14 residues. Germline CDR1 and CDR2: MDHEN and SYDVKM. CDR3 amino acids: CASSSGTGDETQYF. The CDR3 DNA follows: TGTGCCAGCAGTTCCGGGACAGGGGATGAGACCCAGTACTTC.

The chain joins TRBV2 to TRBJ1-1; D uncertain. The V gene lost 4 bases and the J gene lost 1 base, with 10 bases spanning the gap. The CDR3 length is 14 residues. Germline V lookup: CDR1 SNHLY, CDR2 FYNNEI. The CDR3 is CASSGIRKNTEAFF. CDR3 bases: TGTGCCAGCAGTGGCATACGAAAGAACACTGAAGCTTTCTTT.

The rearrangement uses TRBV9 and TRBJ1-2; D not certain. Germline V lookup: CDR1 SGDLS, CDR2 YYNGEE. V lost 0 bases, J lost 4 bases, and 7 bases lay in between. This CDR3 region has 13 residues. The DNA for the CDR3 is TGTGCCAGCAGCGTAGTCTTAGGCTATGGCTACACCTTC. It specifies CASSVVLGYGYTF.